This T cell receptor beta chain was recorded in a study of blood T cell repertoires in COVID-19. Study-wide background: Some COVID-19 samples were acute and others convalescent; all came from the United States, Italy and Spain.

Data came from immunoSEQ multiplex PCR; TCRdb stores just in-frame clones and leaves some out. The table shows about 220,000 clones, with about 90% occurring only once. Per the germline V gene, CDR1 is SGHNT and CDR2 is YYREEE (reference sequence). This CDR3 is 13 amino acids long. V shed 7 bases, J shed 3 bases, and the junction held 5 bases outside the gene matches. Sequenced material: peripheral blood. This sequence joins TRBV5-4 and TRBJ2-3, with 7 nucleotides matching TRBD2. This TCR came from a man aged 35-49 years with active or convalescent COVID-19. Here the CDR3 reads CASQKGGTDTQYF. The CDR3 nucleotides read TGTGCCAGCCAAAAGGGAGGGACAGATACGCAGTATTTT.